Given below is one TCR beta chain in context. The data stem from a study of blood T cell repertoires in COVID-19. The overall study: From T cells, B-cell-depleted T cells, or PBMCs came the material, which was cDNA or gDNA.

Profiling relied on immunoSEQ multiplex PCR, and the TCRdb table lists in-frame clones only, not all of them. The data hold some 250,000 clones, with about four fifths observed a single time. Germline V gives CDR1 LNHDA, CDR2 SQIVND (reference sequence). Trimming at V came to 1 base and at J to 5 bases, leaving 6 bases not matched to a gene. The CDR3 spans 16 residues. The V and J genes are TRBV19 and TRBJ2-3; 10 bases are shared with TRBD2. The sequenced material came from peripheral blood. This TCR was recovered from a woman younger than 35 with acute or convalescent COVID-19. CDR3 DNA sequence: TGTGCCAGTAGTATAGGGCTAGCGGGAGCTATAGATACGCAGTATTTT. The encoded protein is CASSIGLAGAIDTQYF.